This T cell receptor (beta chain) was observed in a study of blood T cell repertoires in COVID-19. Study information: PBMCs, B-cell-depleted T cells, or T cells provided the cDNA or gDNA that made up the material.

Everyone who took part was roughly 18 to 89 years old, and they came from fewer than 25 US areas. Grouping used clinical history reported by participants in a survey and questionnaire. Study processing details: Reference gene primer amplification gave nucleated cell count estimates. Assay used: immunoSEQ multiplex PCR; TCRdb lists only in-frame clones, some missing. V and J calls and clone size come straight from that table; D and trimming were deduced from the DNA. The sample shows a few hundred thousand clones, under 85% of them seen only once. Trimming took 0 bases from V and 0 from J; bases not matched to a gene: 8. This CDR3 has 17 residues. The germline CDR1 and CDR2 sequences are MGHRA and YSYEKL.

The sample comprised PBMCs or T cells enriched from blood (not recorded which). This TCR derives from a woman aged 45 to 65 who had recovered from COVID-19. The rearrangement joins TRBV4-1 to TRBJ2-7; 7 bases are shared with TRBD1. The CDR3 nucleotides read TGCGCCAGCAGCCAAGATCGGTCGACAGGGAGCTCCTACGAGCAGTACTTC. Protein sequence: CASSQDRSTGSSYEQYF.